The clone carrying this T cell receptor (beta chain) was seen a few times. Its target is unknown. The data stem from a study of beta chain features in type 1 diabetes. Study-wide points: Moderate yet significant TCRB CDR3 shortening was seen in Type 1 diabetes patients in all four CD4+ subsets. These data did not resolve whether HLA type affects TCRB rearrangement. Among patients, naive, central memory and Treg TCRB repertoires appeared more similar than among healthy donors.

The V gene end was trimmed by 8 bases and the J gene end by 6 bases; junction bases not matched to a gene: 1. This CDR3 spans 12 amino acids. Looked up from germline, CDR1 is LNHDA and CDR2 is SQIVND (reference sequence). TCRB transcripts that were expressed got sequenced, as all of the isolated RNA had been reverse transcribed. The protocol was immunoSEQ multiplex PCR, while the TCRdb copy is restricted to in-frame clones and leaves out a portion. The table records about 240,000 clones, 11% to 15% of them present only once. One heparinised draw of blood, averaging roughly 120 mL, came from each donor. Cells sorted by CD45RO/CCR7/CD25/CD127/CD95/CD27 comprised CD4+ naive, central memory, regulatory and stem cell-like memory cells.

V is TRBV19 and J is TRBJ1-2; 12 bases are a match to TRBD1. Material for sequencing was naive CD4+ T cells from blood. The sequence was collected from a man younger than 40 with type 1 diabetes. Written as DNA, the CDR3 is TGTGCCAGTGGGGACAGGGGGCATGGCTACACCTTC. Translating it yields CASGDRGHGYTF.